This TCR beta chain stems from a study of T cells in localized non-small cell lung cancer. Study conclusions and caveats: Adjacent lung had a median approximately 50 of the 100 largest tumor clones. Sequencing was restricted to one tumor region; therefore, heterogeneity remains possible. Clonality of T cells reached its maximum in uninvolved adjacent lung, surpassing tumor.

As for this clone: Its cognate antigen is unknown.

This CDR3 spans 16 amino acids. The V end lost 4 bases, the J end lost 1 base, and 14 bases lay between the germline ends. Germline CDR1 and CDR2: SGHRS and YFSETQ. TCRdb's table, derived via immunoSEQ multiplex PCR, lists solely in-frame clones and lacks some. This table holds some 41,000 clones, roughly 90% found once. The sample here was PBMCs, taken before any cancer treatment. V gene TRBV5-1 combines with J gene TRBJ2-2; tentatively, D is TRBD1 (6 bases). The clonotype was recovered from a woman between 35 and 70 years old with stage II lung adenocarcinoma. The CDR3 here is CASSILQGRNTGELFF. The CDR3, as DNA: TGCGCCAGCAGCATCCTCCAGGGGCGGAACACCGGGGAGCTGTTTTTT.